What follows describes a single T cell receptor beta chain. The CDR3 totals 15 residues. Germline V gene lookup returns CDR1 LGHNA and CDR2 YSLEER. Trimming stripped 1 base from V and 8 bases from J, with 14 bases between. This specimen belongs to a study of blood T cell repertoires in COVID-19. Whole-study context: The United States, Italy and Spain were the sources of the acute and convalescent COVID-19 samples. The cDNA or gDNA used as material had been derived from T cells, B-cell-depleted T cells, or PBMCs.

Per the original methods: Quantification of nucleated cells was approximated via reference gene primer amplification. The protocol was immunoSEQ multiplex PCR, while the TCRdb copy is restricted to in-frame clones and leaves out a portion. The V and J calls and clone size come from that table; D and trimming were worked out from the DNA. The sample gives 90,000 to 120,000 clones, 89% of which show up once; 4% to 6% is in the top ten. Material for sequencing was peripheral blood. This TCR was recovered from a man in his forties or fifties with active or convalescent COVID-19. The rearrangement links TRBV4-3 to TRBJ2-2; possible D gene TRBD1, 6 bases. The CDR3 nucleotides read TGCGCCAGCAGCCAAGTAATGGGGGCAACGGGGGAGCTGTTTTTT. It is translated as CASSQVMGATGELFF.